The 20 T cell receptor beta chains listed next were all sequenced from one sample in a study of T cells expressing NK-cell markers. TCRdb re-called the 5' RACE reads and catalogs CDR3 proteins one per entry, DNA excluded. The sample table includes 200,000 to 300,000 distinct CDR3 sequences. Sequencing was performed on blood T cells: a sorted CD56 or NKG2C T cell subset, CD4+ or CD8+ T cells, or bulk PBMC T cells (not recorded which). The receptors derive from a man aged 18 to 30 in good health.

This rearrangement joins TRBV7-2 to TRBJ2-1; no DNA is available, so the TRBD2 call from TCRdb remains unchecked. Germline-derived CDR1 and CDR2 are SGHTA and FQGNSA. The CDR3 covers 15 residues. CDR3 amino acids: CASSLIAGERNEQFF.

This chain joins TRBV12-3 or TRBV12-4 and TRBJ1-5; TCRdb's D call of TRBD1 is untestable without DNA. The CDR3 spans 14 residues. The CDR3 protein is CASSLGGGDQPQHF.

This chain connects TRBV18 to TRBJ1-1. The CDR3 loop spans 15 amino acids. CDR1 is KGHSH, CDR2 LQKENI, per germline. CDR3 in amino acids: CASSPSGGLNTEAFF.

The CDR3 region is CATSDQGLAGPPDEQFF. V is TRBV24-1 and J is TRBJ2-1; no DNA is available, so the TRBD2 call from TCRdb remains unchecked. The CDR3 loop spans 17 amino acids. Per the germline V gene, CDR1 is KGHDR and CDR2 is SFDVKD.

This chain joins TRBV5-1 and TRBJ1-5; without DNA, the TCRdb call of TRBD1 cannot be checked. Germline assignment: CDR1 SGHRS and CDR2 YFSETQ. This CDR3 region has 14 residues. This CDR3 is CASSSGTDNQPQHF. Based on the CDR3 plus reference TRBV5-1 and TRBJ1-5, the full variable domain is KAGVTQTPRYLIKTRGQQVTLSCSPISGHRSVSWYQQTPGQGLQFLFEYFSETQRNKGNFPGRFSGRQFSNSRSEMNVSTLELGDSALYLCASSSGTDNQPQHFGDGTRLSIL.

This chain links TRBV11-2 with TRBJ2-1; the D call of TRBD1 rests on TCRdb alone, since no DNA is present to check it. There are 16 residues in the CDR3. In germline, CDR1 is SGHAT, CDR2 FQNNGV. The CDR3 is CASSLGFSDRDNEQFF.

This chain links TRBV27 with TRBJ2-1; lacking DNA, the TRBD1 call made by TCRdb goes unchecked. Germline CDR1 reads MNHEY; CDR2 reads SMNVEV (reference sequence). The CDR3 extends over 16 amino acids. Here the CDR3 reads CASSPGTSRYYNEQFF.

The chain uses TRBV7-9 and TRBJ2-2. This CDR3 is 12 amino acids long. The germline CDR1 and CDR2 sequences are SEHNR and FQNEAQ (reference sequence). The CDR3 sequence: CASSHDPGELFF.

V and J are TRBV3-1 and TRBJ2-7; TCRdb gives TRBD1 as the D gene, but with no DNA this cannot be confirmed. Looked up from germline, CDR1 is LGHDT and CDR2 is YNNKEL (reference sequence). The CDR3 is 12 residues long. CDR3 amino acids: CASTTGGYEQYF.

The chain recombines TRBV29-1 with TRBJ1-1; TCRdb reports TRBD1, a call that lacks DNA to check it against. The CDR3 extends over 15 amino acids. Germline assignment: CDR1 SQVTM and CDR2 ANQGSEA. The CDR3 is CSVGPTGTGNTEAFF.

The CDR3 loop reads CASSVWGNEQFF. The gene calls are TRBV12-3 or TRBV12-4 and TRBJ2-1. There are 12 residues in the CDR3.

This chain joins TRBV4-1 and TRBJ1-1; TCRdb picks TRBD1, but there is no DNA to check that call. Germline V CDR1 and CDR2: MGHRA, YSYEKL. The CDR3 length is 16 residues. CDR3 loop: CASRRTDGTVDPEAFF.

This CDR3 is CASDEHGQARETQYF. The V call is TRBV12-3 or TRBV12-4, the J call TRBJ2-5; with no DNA, the TCRdb D assignment of TRBD2 cannot be verified. The CDR3 runs 15 residues.

V usage is TRBV29-1 and J usage is TRBJ1-5; the D gene TCRdb calls, TRBD1, cannot be checked with no DNA. The CDR3 covers 13 residues. In germline, CDR1 is SQVTM, CDR2 ANQGSEA. CDR3 sequence: CSVGRGQDQPQHF. Using reference TRBV29-1 and TRBJ1-5 for the parts outside the CDR3, the full variable domain is SAVISQKPSRDICQRGTSLTIQCQVDSQVTMMFWYRQQPGQSLTLIATANQGSEATYESGFVIDKFPISRPNLTFSTLTVSNMSPEDSSIYLCSVGRGQDQPQHFGDGTRLSIL.

The V gene is TRBV13, the J gene TRBJ2-7. CDR3 length: 12 amino acids. CDR1 is PRHDT, CDR2 FYEKMQ, per germline (reference sequence). CDR3 amino acids: CASSIRHYEQYF. Full variable domain (remainder filled in from reference TRBV13 and TRBJ2-7): AAGVIQSPRHLIKEKRETATLKCYPIPRHDTVYWYQQGPGQDPQFLISFYEKMQSDKGSIPDRFSAQQFSDYHSELNMSSLELGDSALYFCASSIRHYEQYFGPGTRLTVT.

The chain uses TRBV7-6 and TRBJ2-5; no DNA is available, so the TRBD2 call from TCRdb remains unchecked. This CDR3 has 12 residues. The germline CDR1 and CDR2 sequences are SGHVS and FNYEAQ. CDR3 region: CATRTSGGTQYF.

Here the CDR3 reads CASNTQGITEAFF. V gene TRBV5-5 combines with J gene TRBJ1-1; there is no DNA to check the TCRdb D call of TRBD1. The CDR3 spans 13 residues. The germline V gene has CDR1 SGHKS and CDR2 YYEKEE (reference sequence).

The CDR3 reads CASRETATRNEKLFF. The chain is built from TRBV12-3 or TRBV12-4 and TRBJ1-4; TCRdb's D call of TRBD1 is untestable without DNA. The CDR3 loop spans 15 amino acids.

V gene TRBV6-5 combines with J gene TRBJ2-2; the D gene TCRdb calls, TRBD1, cannot be checked with no DNA. Germline CDR1 and CDR2: MNHEY and SVGAGI. The CDR3 is 16 residues long. This CDR3 reads CASSYPTGVNTGELFF.

This chain's CDR3 is CASSGQGTDTQYF. This sequence joins TRBV18 and TRBJ2-3; absent DNA, TCRdb's TRBD1 call cannot be checked. The CDR3 totals 13 residues. Germline loops: CDR1 KGHSH, CDR2 LQKENI.